This T cell receptor (beta chain) is drawn from a study of CD8+CD57+ T cells in acquired aplastic anemia. On the study more broadly: The DNA of sorted CD4+ and CD8+ cells averaged approximately 3.2 ug.

Genomic DNA, serving as template, underwent TCR beta VDJ and CDR3 profiling. TCRdb analysed the reads with MiXCR anew, one entry per CDR3 protein. Found here are just over 400,000 distinct CDR3 sequences, just under 70% of them singletons; the top ten hold under 5%. Trimming removed 4 bases from V and 1 base from J; junction bases left unmatched: 5. This CDR3 spans 15 amino acids. Germline CDR1 is SGHKS and CDR2 is YYEKEE (reference sequence). This clonotype was observed many times. The clonotype was recovered from a human donor in good health, serving as a control. Sequencing used sorted CD4+, CD8+, or CD8+CD57+ T cells (not recorded which) from PBMCs. The chain combines TRBV5-5 with TRBJ1-3, with 7 positions matching TRBD1. The DNA for the CDR3 is TGTGCCAGCAGCCTCGGGACAGCTTCTGGAAACACCATATATTTT. Translated: CASSLGTASGNTIYF.